This TCR beta chain emerged from a study of T cell responses to AZD1222 COVID-19 vaccine. Assay used: immunoSEQ multiplex PCR; TCRdb lists only in-frame clones, some missing. The repertoire has about 110,000 clones, about 80% of them found once; the top ten carry roughly 10%. The CDR3 sequence is 17 residues long. Per germline, CDR1 MGHRA and CDR2 YSYEKL. Trimming cost V 5 bases and J 0 bases, with 18 bases left between them. The chain links TRBV4-1 to TRBJ2-3; D may match TRBD1 or TRBD2 (5 bases each). The material was peripheral blood, obtained on day 0 of AZD1222 vaccination. This TCR was recovered from an adult in good health. CDR3 protein: CASSSPRDRFSTDTQYF. DNA for the CDR3: TGCGCCAGCAGCTCACCTCGGGACCGCTTTAGCACAGATACGCAGTATTTT.